This T cell receptor beta chain was identified in a study of PD-1 blockade in classical Hodgkin lymphoma. Time point indicated: cycle 4 day 1 (C4D1), after six to seven weeks of nivolumab. No patient escaped relapse after autologous stem cell transplantation, and brentuximab vedotin exposure varied. Magnetic negative selection purified CD4+ T cells from thawed PBMCs. Only in-frame clones appear in the TCRdb table, and some are missing; sequencing was by immunoSEQ multiplex PCR. Seen here are fewer than 35,000 clones, roughly four fifths observed once, and the top ten hold over 0.75%. About this clone itself: Its specificity is not known.

The V gene end was trimmed by 0 bases and the J gene end by 0 bases; junction bases not matched to a gene: 4. From germline, CDR1 is MRHNA and CDR2 SNTAGT. This CDR3 has 17 amino acids. Findings of the study overall: A reduction in baseline TCR diversity was reportedly seen in newly diagnosed patients relative to healthy donors.

This chain connects TRBV6-4 to TRBJ2-2; 7 bases align to TRBD2. The TCR originated in a human donor with classical Hodgkin lymphoma. The sample was CD4+ T cells from blood, taken before the fourth cycle of nivolumab. In DNA form, the CDR3 reads TGTGCCAGCAGTGACTCGAACCGGGGGGCGAACACCGGGGAGCTGTTTTTT. It specifies CASSDSNRGANTGELFF.